These 20 T cell receptor beta chains originate from one sample sequenced in a study of radiation and T cells in renal cell carcinoma. Time point indicated: blood 2 weeks post-SBRT. Treatment of the sample: 15 Gy SBRT to primary tumor, nephrectomy 4 weeks later. Repertoires were generated with immunoSEQ multiplex PCR, while TCRdb's copy carries only in-frame clones and drops some. The sample lists roughly 75,000 clones, roughly 80% seen once, with around 5.5% in the top ten. The sample here was blood, taken from a patient whose treatment included radiotherapy and nephrectomy. These receptors were obtained from a man between 60 and 70 years old with renal cell carcinoma.

This clone has a handful of counts. CDR3 sequence reads: CAWRLTSGTDTQYF. The CDR3 nucleotides are TGTGCCTGGAGACTTACTAGCGGCACAGATACGCAGTATTTT. The chain joins TRBV30 to TRBJ2-3, with 7 bases aligning to TRBD2. The V gene end was trimmed by 3 bases and the J gene end by 1 base; junction bases not matched to a gene: 4. Germline V gene sequence: CDR1 GTSNPN, CDR2 SVGIG (reference sequence). The CDR3 runs to 14 residues.

The CDR3 loop is CAPKLRGPPETQYF. The CDR3 DNA follows: TGTGCCCCCAAACTACGGGGGCCCCCGGAGACCCAGTACTTC. This chain uses TRBV6-5 with TRBJ2-5; D is possibly TRBD1 or TRBD2 (6 bases each). This CDR3 has 14 residues. Trimming removed 11 bases at V and 5 bases at J, with 21 bases between. Germline CDR1 and CDR2: MNHEY and SVGAGI.

V gene TRBV30 combines with J gene TRBJ2-7, with 7 bases that match TRBD1. The ends lost 1 base at V and 6 bases at J; junction bases unmatched: 6. The CDR3 covers 13 residues. The germline V gene encodes CDR1 GTSNPN and CDR2 SVGIG (reference sequence). The CDR3 sequence: CAWSDRGPFEQYF. CDR3 DNA sequence: TGTGCCTGGAGTGACAGGGGACCCTTCGAGCAGTACTTC.

The chain couples TRBV27 to TRBJ2-7; weak D call: TRBD2 (5 bases). V lost 1 base and J 3 bases, leaving 13 bases between the germline ends. The CDR3 runs to 15 residues. The V gene's germline CDR1 is MNHEY and CDR2 SMNVEV (reference sequence). This CDR3 reads CASSLYPTADYEQYF. The CDR3 coding sequence is TGTGCCAGCAGTTTATACCCCACAGCGGACTACGAGCAGTACTTC.

This chain links TRBV6-5 with TRBJ2-7; D is perhaps TRBD2 (5 bases). The CDR3 is 14 amino acids. V was shortened by 2 bases and J by 2 bases, with 10 bases between the two germline ends. Germline CDR1 MNHEY, CDR2 SVGAGI. CDR3 protein: CASSYRDSAYEQYF. In DNA, the CDR3 is TGTGCCAGCAGTTACCGCGATAGCGCCTACGAGCAGTACTTC.

This clone appeared once. The chain carries TRBV6-5 and TRBJ2-7; D is unresolved. Germline V gene lookup returns CDR1 MNHEY and CDR2 SVGAGI. The CDR3 is 13 residues long. With 0 bases removed from V and 3 bases from J, the gap between germline ends came to 6 bases. CDR3 loop: CASSYSAHYEQYF. Written as DNA, the CDR3 is TGTGCCAGCAGTTACTCGGCCCACTACGAGCAGTACTTC.

The table lists this clone with a count of one. CDR3: CASSTSVAGHEAFF. The CDR3 DNA reads as TGTGCCAGTAGTACCTCGGTGGCAGGGCATGAAGCTTTCTTT. The chain carries TRBV19 and TRBJ1-1, with D perhaps matching TRBD1 (5 bases). Trimming cost V 4 bases and J 7 bases, with 16 bases left between them. The CDR3 is 14 residues long. The germline gives CDR1 LNHDA, CDR2 SQIVND (reference sequence).

The chain recombines TRBV29-1 with TRBJ2-3; 12 bases match TRBD1. Germline V gene data show CDR1 as SQVTM and CDR2 as ANQGSEA. This CDR3 has 20 amino acids. Unmatched junction bases numbered 26, after V lost 2 bases and J lost 11 bases. DNA of the CDR3: TGCAGCGTTGAACCGGGACAGGGGGCAGGGAGCGGGAGGTCTCAAGGGGTGCAGTATTTT. It encodes CSVEPGQGAGSGRSQGVQYF.

This chain joins TRBV5-1 and TRBJ2-1, with D unresolved. There are 15 residues in the CDR3. From germline, CDR1 is SGHRS and CDR2 YFSETQ. V was trimmed by 0 bases and J by 4 bases, leaving 11 bases between them. The CDR3 reads CASSLAQARYNEQFF. CDR3 nucleotide sequence: TGCGCCAGCAGCTTGGCCCAGGCCAGATACAATGAGCAGTTCTTC.

This clone was detected only a few times. The rearrangement links TRBV28 to TRBJ1-2; no clear D gene. Per germline, CDR1 MDHEN and CDR2 SYDVKM. The V end was cut by 5 bases, the J end by 0 bases, with 4 bases between. The CDR3 length is 12 residues. DNA for the CDR3: TGTGCCAGCAGTAAAGCTAACTATGGCTACACCTTC. Translated, it gives CASSKANYGYTF.

The rearrangement uses TRBV4-1 and TRBJ2-7, with D tentatively TRBD2 (5 bases). The V gene lost 4 bases and the J gene lost 0 bases, with 10 bases spanning the gap. Germline-derived CDR1 and CDR2 are MGHRA and YSYEKL. The CDR3 contains 14 residues. CDR3 nucleotides: TGCGCCAGCAGCCCCCCCGGGATCTCCTACGAGCAGTACTTC. This codes for CASSPPGISYEQYF.

The V gene is TRBV13, the J gene TRBJ2-7; TRBD2 matches 7 bases. The V gene end was trimmed by 0 bases and the J gene end by 3 bases; junction bases not matched to a gene: 5. Germline-derived CDR1 and CDR2 are PRHDT and FYEKMQ (reference sequence). The length of the CDR3 is 15 residues. The CDR3 DNA follows: TGTGCCAGCAGCTTAGGAGCGGGGAGGGTCTACGAGCAGTACTTC. This encodes CASSLGAGRVYEQYF. Full variable domain (outside the CDR3, taken from reference TRBV13 and TRBJ2-7): AAGVIQSPRHLIKEKRETATLKCYPIPRHDTVYWYQQGPGQDPQFLISFYEKMQSDKGSIPDRFSAQQFSDYHSELNMSSLELGDSALYFCASSLGAGRVYEQYFGPGTRLTVT.

This chain joins TRBV4-3 and TRBJ2-7, with 7 bases aligning to TRBD2. The CDR3 is 15 residues long. The trim removed 0 bases at V and 7 bases at J, leaving 9 bases unmatched. The germline V gene has CDR1 LGHNA and CDR2 YSLEER. Written as DNA, the CDR3 is TGCGCCAGCAGCCAAGAACGGACTAGGTTGAGTGAGCAGTACTTC. It specifies CASSQERTRLSEQYF.

The gene calls are TRBV4-3 and TRBJ2-3; D is possibly TRBD1 or TRBD2 (5 bases each). Trimming removed 4 bases at V and 4 bases at J, with 9 bases between. The CDR3 is made up of 13 amino acids. Germline V CDR1 and CDR2: LGHNA, YSLEER. The CDR3 is CASSRGTPDTQYF. The CDR3 DNA is TGCGCCAGCAGCCGAGGGACCCCAGATACGCAGTATTTT.

The V and J genes are TRBV2 and TRBJ1-4; no clear D. The CDR3 sequence is 14 residues long. The V and J ends lost 5 bases and 7 bases respectively, with 14 bases between them. Germline V gives CDR1 SNHLY, CDR2 FYNNEI. CDR3 sequence (DNA): TGTGCCAGCAGTACCGGTGGTTCTAGTGAAAAACTGTTTTTT. Its protein product is CASSTGGSSEKLFF.

The V and J genes are TRBV5-5 and TRBJ2-4; D remains ambiguous. This CDR3 is 14 amino acids long. Germline V lookup: CDR1 SGHKS, CDR2 YYEKEE (reference sequence). V was trimmed by 0 bases and J by 0 bases, leaving 4 bases between them. The CDR3 here is CASSLVLAKNIQYF. In DNA form, the CDR3 reads TGTGCCAGCAGCTTGGTGCTAGCCAAAAACATTCAGTACTTC.

This chain joins TRBV2 and TRBJ2-7, with 14 bases matching TRBD2. CDR1 is SNHLY and CDR2 is FYNNEI in the germline V gene. V was clipped by 3 bases and J by 6 bases; unmatched bases: 4. CDR3 length: 15 residues. CDR3 nucleotides: TGTGCCAGCAGTGAGACTAGCGGGAGGGCCGGCGAGCAGTACTTC. Translation: CASSETSGRAGEQYF.

The chain couples TRBV6-1 to TRBJ2-7; no firm D call. Trimming removed 1 base at V and 0 bases at J, with 10 bases between. The germline gives CDR1 MNHNS, CDR2 SASEGT. CDR3 length equals 15 residues. Here the CDR3 reads CASSEDDQSSYEQYF. The CDR3 DNA reads as TGTGCCAGCAGTGAAGATGATCAGAGCTCCTACGAGCAGTACTTC.

The CDR3 here is CASSLGQSNTEAFF. Written as DNA, the CDR3 is TGTGCCAGCAGCCTTGGACAGTCGAACACTGAAGCTTTCTTT. The chain is built from TRBV7-2 and TRBJ1-1, with a possible D match to TRBD1 (6 bases). This CDR3 has 14 amino acids. Germline V CDR1 and CDR2: SGHTA, FQGNSA. V lost 5 bases and J 1 base, leaving 11 bases between the germline ends. Full variable domain (missing parts from reference TRBV7-2 and TRBJ1-1): GAGVSQSPSNKVTEKGKDVELRCDPISGHTALYWYRQSLGQGLEFLIYFQGNSAPDKSGLPSDRFSAERTGGSVSTLTIQRTQQEDSAVYLCASSLGQSNTEAFFGQGTRLTVV.

The chain combines TRBV28 with TRBJ1-2; D remains ambiguous. Germline values: CDR1 MDHEN, CDR2 SYDVKM. CDR3 size: 13 residues. V gave up 10 bases and J gave up 1 base, with 13 bases separating them. In DNA form, the CDR3 reads TGTGCCACCCATGTAGGTGGTAACTATGGCTACACCTTC. Translating gives CATHVGGNYGYTF.